One sample yielded the 29 T cell receptor beta chains listed below, sequenced in a study of identical twins. Using its own MiXCR run on the 5' RACE reads, TCRdb lists one record per CDR3 protein. Among hundreds of thousands of distinct CDR3 sequences listed, just over 7% were seen once. The data also belong to a second study, concerning yellow fever vaccine responses in identical twins.

The sample taken for sequencing was PBMCs. These TCRs come from a woman between 18 and 30 years old in good health.

This clonotype was recorded at least ten times. The V gene is TRBV2, the J gene TRBJ2-2; 11 bases fit TRBD2. The J segment lost 7 bases and the V segment lost 7 bases, leaving 8 bases of the junction unmatched. Per the germline V gene, CDR1 is SNHLY and CDR2 is FYNNEI. The CDR3 covers 15 residues. Here the CDR3 reads CASMPLAGGSGELFF. Written as DNA, the CDR3 is TGTGCCAGCATGCCCCTAGCGGGAGGTAGCGGGGAGCTGTTTTTT.

This clonotype has more than one count but fewer than ten. The genes are TRBV5-1 and TRBJ2-5; TRBD2 agrees at 7 bases. This CDR3 spans 17 amino acids. CDR1 is SGHRS, CDR2 YFSETQ, per germline. After removal of 0 bases from V and 1 base from J, the junction contained 9 bases not matched to a gene. CDR3 nucleotide sequence: TGCGCCAGCAGCTTGGCGGGCAGCGGGACTCTCCAAGAGACCCAGTACTTC. Protein sequence: CASSLAGSGTLQETQYF.

In its sample, this clonotype was seen many times. The rearrangement uses TRBV11-2 and TRBJ2-7, with 9 bases aligning to TRBD2. Germline V gene lookup returns CDR1 SGHAT and CDR2 FQNNGV. The CDR3 loop spans 15 amino acids. Unmatched junction bases numbered 10, after V lost 4 bases and J lost 6 bases. The CDR3 region has the DNA TGTGCCAGCAGCTACCTAGCGGGAACTGGCGGCGAGCAGTACTTC. Its protein is CASSYLAGTGGEQYF.

This clonotype has ten or more counts. The chain combines TRBV28 with TRBJ1-5; D may be TRBD1 (5 bases). Germline-derived CDR1 and CDR2 are MDHEN and SYDVKM. This CDR3 comprises 15 residues. V was pared by 7 bases and J by 5 bases, with 18 bases between. CDR3 in amino acids: CASIPEGQGHQPQHF. The CDR3 region has the DNA TGTGCCAGCATCCCCGAGGGGCAGGGTCATCAGCCCCAGCATTTT.

This clonotype was counted ten times or more. The chain carries TRBV11-2 and TRBJ2-7, with 8 nucleotides matching TRBD2. Germline CDR1 is SGHAT and CDR2 is FQNNGV. This CDR3 has 14 amino acids. V trimming: 7 bases; J trimming: 2 bases; junction bases outside the gene matches: 7. CDR3 in amino acids: CASIPGGGPYEQYV. The CDR3, as DNA: TGTGCCAGCATCCCCGGGGGGGGGCCCTACGAGCAGTACGTC.

This chain links TRBV5-1 with TRBJ1-2, with 8 bases matching TRBD1. V lost 1 base and J lost 5; bases outside the gene matches: 10. The CDR3 loop spans 16 amino acids. CDR1 is SGHRS, CDR2 YFSETQ, per germline. The CDR3 reads CASSLMPGGVEYGYTF. The CDR3 region has the DNA TGCGCCAGCAGCTTGATGCCAGGGGGCGTGGAATATGGCTACACCTTC.

In nucleotides, the CDR3 is TGTGCCAGCAGTTTCCGGAACAGGGGAATCTGGGCCCAGTACTTC. Amino acid sequence: CASSFRNRGIWAQYF. The V and J genes are TRBV12-3 or TRBV12-4 and TRBJ2-5, with 7 bases fitting TRBD1. The CDR3 is 15 residues long. With V trimmed by 3 bases and J by 9 bases, 13 bases remained unmatched.

This clonotype appeared a few times. The chain combines TRBV12-3 or TRBV12-4 with TRBJ2-7; possible D gene TRBD2, 5 bases. The CDR3 has 16 amino acids. V was clipped by 5 bases and J by 5 bases, with 22 bases between them. CDR3 region: CASSGPGKAGLHEQYF. The CDR3, as DNA: TGTGCCAGCAGTGGACCGGGGAAAGCAGGTCTCCACGAGCAGTACTTC.

This clonotype was observed at least ten times. The V and J genes are TRBV10-3 and TRBJ1-1; TRBD1 matches 8 bases. J gave up 4 bases and V 6 bases, and 7 bases lay outside the gene matches. The CDR3 totals 14 residues. CDR1 and CDR2 from the germline V gene are ENHRY and SYGVKD. CDR3 in DNA: TGTGCCATCAGCAACGGACAGGGAGGCACTGAAGCTTTCTTT. Translating it yields CAISNGQGGTEAFF.

The V call is TRBV28, the J call TRBJ2-7; D possibly matches TRBD1 or TRBD2 (5 bases each). The CDR3 has 13 amino acids. V gave up 5 bases and J gave up 5 bases, with 13 bases separating them. Germline V gene lookup returns CDR1 MDHEN and CDR2 SYDVKM. The CDR3: CASSDVGVHEQYV. Here the CDR3 DNA reads TGTGCCAGCAGTGACGTGGGGGTCCACGAGCAGTACGTC.

This clonotype was seen at least ten times. This sequence joins TRBV3-1 and TRBJ2-3, with 7 bases aligning to TRBD1. Germline V gene sequence: CDR1 LGHDT, CDR2 YNNKEL (reference sequence). The CDR3 is 16 amino acids. Trimming cost V 1 base and J 1 base; bases outside gene matches: 5. The CDR3 loop is CASSQAPTGGTDTQYF. The CDR3 nucleotides are TGTGCCAGCAGCCAAGCCCCAACAGGGGGCACAGATACGCAGTATTTT.

This chain joins TRBV3-1 and TRBJ2-1; 12 nucleotides line up with TRBD2. The CDR3 has 17 residues. V gave up 1 base and J gave up 10 bases; unmatched junction bases: 11. Germline V gene sequence: CDR1 LGHDT, CDR2 YNNKEL (reference sequence). The CDR3 bases are TGTGCCAGCAGCCAAGTCCACCCTCTAGCGGGAGGGCGGGAGCAGTTCTTC. Amino acid sequence: CASSQVHPLAGGREQFF.

The V call is TRBV7-3, the J call TRBJ2-1; 7 bases are shared with TRBD2. This CDR3 is built from 16 residues. J gave up 4 bases and V 0 bases, and 6 bases lay outside the gene matches. Germline V gene sequence: CDR1 SGHTA, CDR2 FQGTGA. CDR3 amino acids: CASSLTASGNYNEQFF. The CDR3 DNA reads as TGTGCCAGCAGCTTAACGGCTAGCGGAAATTACAATGAGCAGTTCTTC. The full variable domain, in which reference TRBV7-3 and TRBJ2-1 provide the parts outside the CDR3, is GAGVSQTPSNKVTEKGKYVELRCDPISGHTALYWYRQSLGQGPEFLIYFQGTGAADDSGLPNDRFFAVRPEGSVSTLKIQRTERGDSAVYLCASSLTASGNYNEQFFGPGTRLTVL.

This clonotype occurred many times. This rearrangement joins TRBV18 to TRBJ2-1, with 10 bases identical to TRBD2. Germline CDR1 is KGHSH and CDR2 is LQKENI. The V gene end was trimmed by 7 bases and the J gene end by 2 bases; junction bases not matched to a gene: 2. This CDR3 region has 14 residues. In DNA, the CDR3 is TGTGCCAGCTACAGCGGGGGGGCCTACAATGAGCAGTTCTTC. Its protein is CASYSGGAYNEQFF.

V is TRBV12-3 or TRBV12-4 and J is TRBJ1-5, with no clear D. The germline V and J ends were trimmed by 7 bases and 2 bases, with 9 bases remaining between them. The CDR3 sequence is 13 residues long. CDR3 loop: CASKYGGNQPQHF. The CDR3 DNA reads TGTGCCAGCAAATATGGGGGCAATCAGCCCCAGCATTTT.

This clonotype was observed many times. V usage is TRBV29-1 and J usage is TRBJ2-1; 7 bases are a match to TRBD1. Unmatched junction bases numbered 1, after V lost 5 bases and J lost 0 bases. Germline V lookup: CDR1 SQVTM, CDR2 ANQGSEA. There are 13 residues in the CDR3. The CDR3 nucleotides are TGCAGCGTTTGGACAGGCTCCTACAATGAGCAGTTCTTC. It is translated as CSVWTGSYNEQFF.

A few counts support this clonotype. The gene calls are TRBV15 and TRBJ2-2; 10 positions agree with TRBD2. This CDR3 contains 17 residues. J lost 7 bases, V lost 2 bases, and 10 bases had no gene match. CDR1 LNHNV and CDR2 YYDKDF come from the germline V gene (reference sequence). CDR3 protein: CATSRLLAGEAGGELFF. The CDR3 coding sequence is TGTGCCACCAGCAGACTCCTAGCGGGGGAGGCTGGCGGGGAGCTGTTTTTT.

This chain joins TRBV27 and TRBJ2-2; TRBD2 matches at 11 bases. CDR1 and CDR2 from the germline V gene are MNHEY and SMNVEV (reference sequence). This CDR3 spans 16 amino acids. V shed 6 bases and J 7 bases; nucleotides not matched to a gene: 10. CDR3 sequence: CASSLLAGESYGELFF. CDR3 nucleotide sequence: TGTGCCAGCAGCCTACTAGCGGGGGAATCATACGGGGAGCTGTTTTTT.

This clonotype has only a few counts. This sequence joins TRBV7-9 and TRBJ1-6; possibly TRBD1 for D (6 bases). V was clipped by 1 base and J by 8 bases, with 15 bases between them. Per germline, CDR1 SEHNR and CDR2 FQNEAQ (reference sequence). This CDR3 region has 16 residues. CDR3 amino acids: CASSLVRQGFDSPLHF. The CDR3 nucleotides are TGTGCCAGCAGCTTAGTTCGGCAGGGGTTCGATTCACCCCTCCACTTT.

The rearrangement uses TRBV12-3 or TRBV12-4 and TRBJ1-6, with 7 bases lining up with TRBD1. V was pared by 6 bases and J by 6 bases, with 5 bases of the junction left unmatched. The CDR3 loop spans 14 amino acids. The CDR3 DNA is TGTGCCAGCAGGCAGGACAGGCGTAATTCACCCCTCCACTTT. It translates to CASRQDRRNSPLHF.

The chain carries TRBV12-3 or TRBV12-4 and TRBJ2-7; 8 bases agree with TRBD2. The ends lost 3 bases at V and 2 bases at J; junction bases unmatched: 3. The CDR3 sequence is 14 residues long. Written as DNA, the CDR3 is TGTGCCAGCAGTTTCGGTAGCGGGACCTACGAGCAGTACTTC. Residues: CASSFGSGTYEQYF.

This clonotype was seen at least ten times. The chain combines TRBV28 with TRBJ2-5, with D unresolved. CDR3 length: 15 amino acids. Per the germline V gene, CDR1 is MDHEN and CDR2 is SYDVKM. V lost 6 bases and J 2 bases, leaving 16 bases between the germline ends. The CDR3 is CASSPFQSWQETQYF. DNA for the CDR3: TGTGCCAGCAGCCCCTTCCAGTCGTGGCAAGAGACCCAGTACTTC.

The DNA for the CDR3 is TGTGCCAGCAGTTGGGGTAGCGGGGAGCAGTTCTTC. It codes for CASSWGSGEQFF. The chain employs TRBV27 and TRBJ2-1, with 7 nucleotides matching TRBD2. CDR3 length equals 12 residues. Germline values: CDR1 MNHEY, CDR2 SMNVEV (reference sequence). Trimming cost V 4 bases and J 10 bases; bases outside gene matches: 4.

This clonotype was observed many times. The chain uses TRBV12-3 or TRBV12-4 and TRBJ2-7, with D unresolved. The CDR3 is 16 residues long. Trimming cost V 2 bases and J 4 bases, with 18 bases left between them. For the CDR3, the DNA is TGTGCCAGCAGTTTAAGGGCCGGAAGTACCGATTACGAGCAGTACTTC. Translated: CASSLRAGSTDYEQYF.

V gene TRBV3-1 combines with J gene TRBJ2-7, with D uncertain. The CDR3 totals 16 residues. CDR1 is LGHDT, CDR2 YNNKEL, per germline (reference sequence). Trimming removed 3 bases at V and 0 bases at J, with 15 bases between. Written as DNA, the CDR3 is TGTGCCAGCAGCCACGGCGCGGTGTTATCCTCCTACGAGCAGTACTTC. This translates into CASSHGAVLSSYEQYF.

There are many counts of this clonotype. The chain is built from TRBV6-1 and TRBJ1-1; 8 bases are shared with TRBD1. The CDR3 runs to 15 residues. V lost 9 bases to trimming and J lost 0 bases; unmatched junction nucleotides: 9. Germline assignment: CDR1 MNHNS and CDR2 SASEGT. The CDR3, as DNA: TGTGCCAGTTGGGACAGGAAGTTAATGAACACTGAAGCTTTCTTT. This translates into CASWDRKLMNTEAFF.

This rearrangement joins TRBV27 to TRBJ2-3; no firm D call. The CDR3 runs 14 residues. V was clipped by 2 bases and J by 3 bases, with 9 bases between them. Germline V gene sequence: CDR1 MNHEY, CDR2 SMNVEV (reference sequence). This chain's CDR3 is CASSLPRPTDTQYF. The CDR3 DNA follows: TGTGCCAGCAGTTTACCCCGACCGACAGATACGCAGTATTTT.

The chain recombines TRBV9 with TRBJ2-7; D might be TRBD1 (5 bases). The V end was cut by 4 bases, the J end by 4 bases, with 15 bases between. The CDR3 consists of 14 residues. Looked up from germline, CDR1 is SGDLS and CDR2 is YYNGEE. Here the CDR3 reads CASSPRVHPYEQYF. Written as DNA, the CDR3 is TGTGCCAGCAGCCCCAGGGTTCACCCTTACGAGCAGTACTTC.

In this sample, this clonotype turned up a few times. V usage is TRBV5-5 and J usage is TRBJ2-7; 11 bases line up with TRBD1. Germline V gives CDR1 SGHKS, CDR2 YYEKEE (reference sequence). Trimming removed 0 bases from V and 3 bases from J; junction bases left unmatched: 5. There are 16 residues in the CDR3. The CDR3 DNA sequence: TGTGCCAGCAGCTTGGGTCCGGGACAGGGGGACTACGAGCAGTACTTC. Its protein product is CASSLGPGQGDYEQYF.